The text below deals with one T cell receptor beta chain. Its antigen is not known. The data were taken from a study of cytomegalovirus exposure and HLA in healthy donors. Whole-study results and caveats: A few chains tied to CMV proved CMV antigen-specific in vitro. Association of a missense DCLRE1C variant with TCR beta V- and J-gene trimming was reported in a later analysis. Earlier analysis found most TCR beta V segments productive about 90% or about 30% of the time.

The CDR3 sequence is 12 residues long. The germline CDR1 and CDR2 sequences are ENHRY and SYGVKD. This PCR relied on a set of 60 Vbeta primers and 13 Jbeta primers. The method was immunoSEQ multiplex PCR; TCRdb's version includes in-frame clones alone and lacks a portion of them. Seen here are 170,000 or so clones, less than 90% observed once, and the top ten hold around 1.7%. The specimen sequenced was PBMCs. The chain joins TRBV10-3 to TRBJ2-5; TRBD2 is a possible D gene (7 bases). TRBJ2-7 explains the end of the DNA better; the J call may be wrong. The receptor's source is a man in his fifties or sixties in good health and CMV-seronegative. The CDR3 reads CATVGGAHEQYF. The CDR3 DNA sequence: TGTGCCACTGTAGGGGGGGCCCACGAGCAGTACTTC.